The 6 T cell receptor beta chains below all came from one sample that was sequenced in a study of identical twins. TCRdb called the 5' RACE reads again in MiXCR, with one record for every CDR3 protein. The sample has hundreds of thousands of distinct CDR3 sequences; 21% are singletons. These same data were also listed under a study on T cells expressing NK-cell markers.

Sequencing was carried out using PBMCs. Source of these receptors: a woman under 30 in good health.

The chain links TRBV27 to TRBJ2-3, with 8 positions matching TRBD2. Germline assignment: CDR1 MNHEY and CDR2 SMNVEV (reference sequence). There are 16 residues in the CDR3. V dropped 6 bases and J dropped 3; count of bases not matched to a gene: 11. CDR3 in DNA: TGTGCCAGCAGCACCCTAAGCGGGGGAGGTACAGATACGCAGTATTTT. This encodes CASSTLSGGGTDTQYF.

This clonotype was counted a single time. J is TRBJ2-2 and V is TRBV7-6; perhaps TRBD2 as D (5 bases). CDR1 and CDR2 from the germline V gene are SGHVS and FNYEAQ. The CDR3 is made up of 14 amino acids. V lost 6 bases and J lost 7, with 15 bases in between. CDR3 DNA: TGTGCCAGCAGTCGGGAAGTGGCTATCGGGGAGCTGTTTTTT. Its protein is CASSREVAIGELFF.

In its sample, this clonotype was seen a few times. The chain links TRBV5-1 to TRBJ1-2; TRBD1 matches at 8 bases. Germline V gene lookup returns CDR1 SGHRS and CDR2 YFSETQ. The V gene end was trimmed by 6 bases and the J gene end by 3 bases; junction bases not matched to a gene: 7. The CDR3 extends over 14 amino acids. For the CDR3, the DNA is TGCGCCAGCACCATCGGGACAGGCTACTATGGCTACACCTTC. Translation gives CASTIGTGYYGYTF.

The sample holds a few counts of this clonotype. The chain employs TRBV20-1 and TRBJ2-4; D might be TRBD2 (6 bases). Trimming took off 5 bases at V and 0 bases at J, with 14 bases between the two ends. CDR1 is DFQATT, CDR2 SNEGSKA, per germline (reference sequence). The CDR3 covers 15 residues. The CDR3 here is CSAYPSELAKNIQYF. The CDR3 DNA is TGCAGTGCTTATCCTAGCGAACTAGCCAAAAACATTCAGTACTTC.

CDR3 nucleotide sequence: TGTGCCATCAGTGAGTCGACTCATACCTACGAGCAGTACTTC. Its translation: CAISESTHTYEQYF. V is TRBV10-3 and J is TRBJ2-7, with unresolved D. This CDR3 region has 14 residues. Germline V CDR1 and CDR2: ENHRY, SYGVKD. V dropped 0 bases and J dropped 2 bases, with 8 bases sitting between them.

The chain has TRBV5-1 and TRBJ2-3; 7 nucleotides line up with TRBD2. Germline loops: CDR1 SGHRS, CDR2 YFSETQ. Trimming took 4 bases from V and 3 from J; bases not matched to a gene: 11. This CDR3 has 16 residues. CDR3 coding DNA: TGCGCCAGCAGCCTCGGAAGCGGGGCCGGGACAGATACGCAGTATTTT. Translated: CASSLGSGAGTDTQYF.